This T cell receptor beta chain was recovered during a study of CD8 T cells in ankylosing spondylitis. This clonotype has a handful of counts. As yet, its antigen is unknown. General study results and limits: It appeared that ankylosing spondylitis blood was characterized by a TCR beta motif of several highly homologous variants.

TCRdb itself ran the 5' RACE reads through MiXCR, one entry per CDR3 protein. The repertoire consists of 700,000 or so distinct CDR3 sequences, with around a fifth occurring once and the leading ten covering under 20%. Sequenced input: blood, either unsorted or a sorted T cell fraction (not recorded which). The sequence was obtained from a male donor with ankylosing spondylitis.

The CDR3 DNA follows: TGTGCCAGCAGCTACGGACAGGCCTACGAGCAGTACTTC. Its protein is CASSYGQAYEQYF. V and J are TRBV5-6 and TRBJ2-7; 7 bases are shared with TRBD1. With 3 bases clipped from V and 2 bases from J, the junction kept 2 bases outside the gene matches. Germline V gene data show CDR1 as SGHDT and CDR2 as YYEEEE. The CDR3 has 13 amino acids.